This T cell receptor (beta chain) was retrieved from a study of T-cell memory formation after mild COVID-19. Study in general: Each donor largely had its own TCR clusters.

CDR3 length: 13 amino acids. The germline gives CDR1 SGHRS, CDR2 YFSETQ. V gave up 1 base and J gave up 11 bases, with 10 bases separating them. The 5'RACE method, run with constant-segment primers, produced TCR alpha and TCR beta cDNA libraries (carrying sample barcodes and UMIs). In TCRdb, the 5' RACE reads were re-called with MiXCR into one record per CDR3 protein. The data hold approximately 300,000 distinct CDR3 sequences, with approximately 15% observed a single time. General study points: The CD4+ clones that contracted clustered mainly within CM and EM, and the CD8+ clones concentrated in EMRA. Contracting clones, day 15 to 85, had balanced CD4/CD8, and later expanders favored CD4+.

Concerning this clonotype: Its antigen is currently unknown.

This sequence joins TRBV5-1 and TRBJ1-6; D remains unclear. The TCR originated in a man younger than 35 who had mild COVID-19 (a few samples of this study predate the infection). Cell type and time point are not known. The sample taken for sequencing was PBMCs or a T cell subset sorted from them (not recorded which). The CDR3 DNA follows: TGCGCCAGCAGCTTGTTCCAGGAGGCACCCCTCCACTTT. Translated: CASSLFQEAPLHF.